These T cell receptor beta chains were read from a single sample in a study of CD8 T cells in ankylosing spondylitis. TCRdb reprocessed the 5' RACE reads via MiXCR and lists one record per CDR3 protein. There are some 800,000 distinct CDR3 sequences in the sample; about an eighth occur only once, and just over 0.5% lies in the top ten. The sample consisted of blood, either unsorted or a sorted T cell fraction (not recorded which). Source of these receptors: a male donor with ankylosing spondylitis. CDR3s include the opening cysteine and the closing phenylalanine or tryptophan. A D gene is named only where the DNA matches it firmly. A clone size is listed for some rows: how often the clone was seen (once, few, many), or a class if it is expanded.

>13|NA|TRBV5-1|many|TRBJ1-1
TGCGCCAGCAGCTACAGGGAGAACACTGAAGCTTTCTTT
CASSYRENTEAFF
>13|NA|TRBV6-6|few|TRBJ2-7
TGTGCCAGCAGTAGAGGCATCATGGGCGAGCAGTACTTC
CASSRGIMGEQYF
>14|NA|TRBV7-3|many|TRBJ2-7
TGTGCCAGCAGCTCGCGGGCCCTCGCCTACGAGCAGTACTTC
CASSSRALAYEQYF
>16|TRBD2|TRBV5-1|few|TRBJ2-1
TGCGCCAGCCATATAGCGGGAGCGGGATCCTACAATGAGCAGTTCTTC
CASHIAGAGSYNEQFF
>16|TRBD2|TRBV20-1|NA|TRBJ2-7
TGCAGTGCTAGGCCCTTAGAGAGCGGGATCTCCTACGAGCAGTACTTC
CSARPLESGISYEQYF
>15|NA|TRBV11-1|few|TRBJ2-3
TGTGCCAGCAGACCACTAGCCGGGGACACAGATACGCAGTATTTT
CASRPLAGDTDTQYF
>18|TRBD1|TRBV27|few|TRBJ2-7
TGTGCCAGCAGTCCGGGGACAGGGGTCCCTATTGGATACTACGAGCAGTACTTC
CASSPGTGVPIGYYEQYF
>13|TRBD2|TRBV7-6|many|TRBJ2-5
TGTGCCAGCAGCTTTACCGACGGGACTAGGTCATCATTC
CASSFTDGTRSSF
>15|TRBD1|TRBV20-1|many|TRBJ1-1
TGCAGTGCTAGACAGGGGGACCCGGTCTTCACTGAAGCTTTCTTT
CSARQGDPVFTEAFF
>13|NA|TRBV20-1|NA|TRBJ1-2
TGCAGTGCTAGAGGTTGGGGATTCAGGGGCTACACCTTC
CSARGWGFRGYTF
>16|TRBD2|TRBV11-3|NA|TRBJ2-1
TGTGCCAGCAGCTACTCCGGGACTAGCGGGAGAAATGAGCAGTTCTTC
CASSYSGTSGRNEQFF
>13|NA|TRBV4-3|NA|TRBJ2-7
TGCGCCAGCAGCCAAGGGTTCTCCTACGAGCAGTACTTC
CASSQGFSYEQYF
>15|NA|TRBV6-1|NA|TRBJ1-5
TGTGCCAGCAGTGAAGATCGGCAGGGAAATCAGCCCCAGCATTTT
CASSEDRQGNQPQHF
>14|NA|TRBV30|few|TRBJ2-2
TGTGCCTGGAACCGCGGGGCAGGCACCGGGGAGCTGTTTTTT
CAWNRGAGTGELFF
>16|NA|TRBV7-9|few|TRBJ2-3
TGTGCCAGCAGCTTAGAGGGGTATAGTCGGACAGATACGCAGTATTTT
CASSLEGYSRTDTQYF
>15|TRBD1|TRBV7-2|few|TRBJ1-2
TGTGCCAGCAGCTTCAACAGGGGGCCTGGCTATGGCTACACCTTC
CASSFNRGPGYGYTF